These 15 T cell receptor beta chains were sequenced from one sample in a study of blood T cell repertoires in COVID-19. TCRdb's copy holds only in-frame clones and misses some; the assay was immunoSEQ multiplex PCR. The sample yields around 250,000 clones, roughly 82% seen once. Input material: peripheral blood. All receptors come from a man older than 75 with acute or convalescent COVID-19.

The chain has TRBV11-2 and TRBJ2-2, with D possibly matching TRBD2 (6 bases). The CDR3 runs 13 residues. V dropped 5 bases and J dropped 5 bases, with 9 bases sitting between them. Germline-derived CDR1 and CDR2 are SGHAT and FQNNGV. The CDR3 DNA sequence: TGTGCCAGCAGCCCGGGGAGGACCGGGGAGCTGTTTTTT. Translating it yields CASSPGRTGELFF.

The gene calls are TRBV5-6 and TRBJ1-5; 7 bases fit TRBD1. Germline CDR1 reads SGHDT; CDR2 reads YYEEEE. The CDR3 spans 14 residues. Losses at the gene ends were 4 bases for V and 7 bases for J; bases not matched to a gene: 8. CDR3 coding DNA: TGTGCCAGCAGCCACCGACAGGGAAGGCAGCCCCAGCATTTT. This encodes CASSHRQGRQPQHF. Full variable domain (outside the CDR3, taken from reference TRBV5-6 and TRBJ1-5): DAGVTQSPTHLIKTRGQQVTLRCSPKSGHDTVSWYQQALGQGPQFIFQYYEEEERQRGNFPDRFSGHQFPNYSSELNVNALLLGDSALYLCASSHRQGRQPQHFGDGTRLSIL.

This sequence joins TRBV11-2 and TRBJ2-7; TRBD2 might be the D (5 bases). Germline CDR1 and CDR2: SGHAT and FQNNGV. V was cut by 0 bases and J by 7 bases, with 13 bases left in between. The CDR3 extends over 14 amino acids. The CDR3 sequence: CASSLEVGWREQYF. The DNA for the CDR3 is TGTGCCAGCAGCTTAGAGGTGGGTTGGAGGGAGCAGTACTTC.

The chain couples TRBV19 to TRBJ1-5; tentatively, D is TRBD1 (5 bases). V shed 3 bases and J shed 6 bases, with 15 bases lying between them. The CDR3 runs to 15 residues. Germline V CDR1 and CDR2: LNHDA, SQIVND (reference sequence). CDR3 amino acids: CASSIEGTIGQPQHF. The CDR3 nucleotides read TGTGCCAGTAGTATTGAGGGGACTATAGGTCAGCCCCAGCATTTT.

The V call is TRBV10-2, the J call TRBJ2-7; possibly TRBD2 for D (6 bases). Deletions cut 8 bases from V and 1 base from J, with 9 bases between. The CDR3 totals 12 residues. The V gene's germline CDR1 is WSHSY and CDR2 SAAADI. The CDR3, as DNA: TGCGCCAGCGGCGGGATTTCCTACGAGCAGTACTTC. Its protein is CASGGISYEQYF.

The chain combines TRBV7-8 with TRBJ2-5; D perhaps matches TRBD2 (6 bases). CDR1 is SGHVS and CDR2 is FQNEAQ in the germline V gene. The CDR3 is made up of 13 amino acids. The ends were cut back, 7 bases at V and 2 bases at J, with 11 bases in the middle. The CDR3 region is CASKLGGQETQYF. The DNA for the CDR3 is TGTGCCAGCAAGCTCGGAGGGCAAGAGACCCAGTACTTC.

This clone was observed a few times. The V call is TRBV27, the J call TRBJ1-6, with D unclear. Germline assignment: CDR1 MNHEY and CDR2 SMNVEV (reference sequence). V was trimmed by 3 bases and J by 9 bases, leaving 15 bases between them. The CDR3 is 15 residues long. CDR3 sequence: CASSLGRASGSPLHF. In DNA, the CDR3 is TGTGCCAGCAGTTTGGGGAGGGCTTCGGGTTCACCCCTCCACTTT.

The chain couples TRBV6-5 to TRBJ2-3; 15 bases are a match to TRBD2. V lost 5 bases to trimming and J lost 15 bases; unmatched junction nucleotides: 6. The V gene's germline CDR1 is MNHEY and CDR2 SVGAGI. This CDR3 is built from 13 residues. This CDR3 reads CASSPGLAGGYYF. Written as DNA, the CDR3 is TGTGCCAGCAGTCCTGGACTAGCGGGAGGGTATTATTTT.

V and J are TRBV5-1 and TRBJ2-5; 7 bases align to TRBD2. Germline values: CDR1 SGHRS, CDR2 YFSETQ. The CDR3 has 15 amino acids. With 4 bases clipped from V and 5 bases from J, the junction kept 11 bases outside the gene matches. CDR3 in amino acids: CASSGGTGGRETQYF. CDR3 DNA sequence: TGCGCCAGCAGCGGCGGTACGGGGGGTCGGGAGACCCAGTACTTC. The full variable domain, with the rest looked up from reference TRBV5-1 and TRBJ2-5, is KAGVTQTPRYLIKTRGQQVTLSCSPISGHRSVSWYQQTPGQGLQFLFEYFSETQRNKGNFPGRFSGRQFSNSRSEMNVSTLELGDSALYLCASSGGTGGRETQYFGPGTRLLVL.

This rearrangement joins TRBV6-5 to TRBJ1-5; D is undetermined. Germline values: CDR1 MNHEY, CDR2 SVGAGI. This CDR3 spans 15 amino acids. V was shortened by 0 bases and J by 4 bases, with 10 bases between the two germline ends. The DNA for the CDR3 is TGTGCCAGCAGTTACTCTTACACGGGGAATCAGCCCCAGCATTTT. Encoded protein: CASSYSYTGNQPQHF.

The CDR3 loop is CASSQGGSGAGGTDTQYF. In DNA, the CDR3 is TGTGCCAGCAGCCAAGGGGGTTCAGGGGCGGGGGGCACAGATACGCAGTATTTT. This sequence joins TRBV4-2 and TRBJ2-3; TRBD2 might be the D (7 bases). Germline V gene sequence: CDR1 LGHNA, CDR2 YNFKEQ. The CDR3 runs to 18 residues. The V end was cut by 1 base, the J end by 1 base, with 18 bases between.

CDR3 sequence: CASSRLAVLVGEQFF. The CDR3 region has the DNA TGTGCCAGCAGCAGACTAGCGGTCCTGGTCGGTGAGCAGTTCTTC. V gene TRBV11-1 combines with J gene TRBJ2-1; 9 positions agree with TRBD2. Trimming cost V 5 bases and J 9 bases; bases outside gene matches: 11. Per the germline V gene, CDR1 is SGHAT and CDR2 is FQDESV (reference sequence). CDR3 length: 15 amino acids. Using reference TRBV11-1 and TRBJ2-1 for the parts outside the CDR3, the full variable domain is EAEVAQSPRYKITEKSQAVAFWCDPISGHATLYWYRQILGQGPELLVQFQDESVVDDSQLPKDRFSAERLKGVDSTLKIQPAELGDSAMYLCASSRLAVLVGEQFFGPGTRLTVL.

The chain couples TRBV24-1 to TRBJ2-1; D might be TRBD1 (6 bases). The CDR3 loop spans 14 amino acids. V gave up 2 bases and J gave up 7 bases, with 11 bases separating them. CDR1 is KGHDR and CDR2 is SFDVKD in the germline V gene. CDR3 nucleotide sequence: TGTGCCACCAGTGATTCCAGGGGCGGGAATGAGCAGTTCTTC. It codes for CATSDSRGGNEQFF.

The chain uses TRBV7-9 and TRBJ1-4; D remains ambiguous. V dropped 4 bases and J dropped 10 bases, with 7 bases sitting between them. CDR3 size: 11 residues. Per the germline V gene, CDR1 is SEHNR and CDR2 is FQNEAQ (reference sequence). CDR3 sequence: CASSSGGKLFF. The CDR3 bases are TGTGCCAGCAGCTCCGGTGGAAAACTGTTTTTT.

The gene calls are TRBV19 and TRBJ1-3; D might be TRBD1 (6 bases). V was trimmed by 8 bases and J by 4 bases, leaving 12 bases between them. CDR1 LNHDA and CDR2 SQIVND come from the germline V gene (reference sequence). The CDR3 is made up of 13 amino acids. DNA for the CDR3: TGTGCCAGTTACAGGGCTCCGGGAAACACCATATATTTT. It codes for CASYRAPGNTIYF.